This T cell receptor (beta chain) was recorded in a study of T-cell memory formation after mild COVID-19. There are many counts of this clonotype. CDR3 length equals 15 residues. The germline CDR1 and CDR2 sequences are SGHTA and FQGNSA. Between the trimmed V and J ends, which lost 4 bases and 3 bases, there was a span of 15 bases. TCRdb called the 5' RACE reads again in MiXCR, with one record for every CDR3 protein. Here the sample spans around 130,000 distinct CDR3 sequences, roughly 6.2% being singletons. This clonotype was obtained from an adult woman who had mild COVID-19 (a few samples of this study predate the infection). Cell type and time point are not known. The chain employs TRBV7-2 and TRBJ1-2, with unresolved D. The sample comprised PBMCs or a T cell subset sorted from them (not recorded which). CDR3 nucleotides: TGTGCCAGCAGCTCTCCCCTAAAGCCACACTATGGCTACACCTTC. It encodes CASSSPLKPHYGYTF. Full variable domain (rest looked up from reference TRBV7-2 and TRBJ1-2): GAGVSQSPSNKVTEKGKDVELRCDPISGHTALYWYRQSLGQGLEFLIYFQGNSAPDKSGLPSDRFSAERTGGSVSTLTIQRTQQEDSAVYLCASSSPLKPHYGYTFGSGTRLTVV.